This T cell receptor (beta chain) was sequenced for a study of cytomegalovirus exposure and HLA in healthy donors. Primers: 60 Vbeta forward and 13 Jbeta reverse. The repertoire was sequenced with immunoSEQ multiplex PCR; TCRdb's copy has only in-frame clones and lacks some. The table records roughly 63,000 clones, roughly 70% of them present only once. Remarks on this clone: Antigen specificity is unknown.

Study findings and constraints: Per published reports, the classifier diagnosed cytomegalovirus status with high specificity and sensitivity.

The sequenced sample was PBMCs. The source of this sequence is a man over 45 in good health and CMV-seropositive.

The CDR3 loop reads CASSDRVETQYF. In DNA, the CDR3 is TGTGCCAGCAGTGACAGGGTAGAGACCCAGTACTTC. The chain links TRBV2 to TRBJ2-5; D perhaps matches TRBD1 (5 bases). Trimming took 3 bases from V and 4 from J, leaving 6 bases between them. CDR1 is SNHLY and CDR2 is FYNNEI in the germline V gene. The CDR3 runs 12 residues. The full variable domain, its missing parts supplied by reference TRBV2 and TRBJ2-5, is EPEVTQTPSHQVTQMGQEVILRCVPISNHLYFYWYRQILGQKVEFLVSFYNNEISEKSEIFDDQFSVERPDGSNFTLKIRSTKLEDSAMYFCASSDRVETQYFGPGTRLLVL.